Each of the 10 T cell receptor beta chains below was sequenced from the same sample in a study of technical replicates of blood from a few donors. The data were produced by immunoSEQ multiplex PCR, yet TCRdb's version contains in-frame clones alone and is incomplete. Here the sample spans some 70,000 clones, roughly 93% being singletons. The sample taken for sequencing was T cells isolated from PBMCs. Every receptor here comes from a human donor in good health.

The rearrangement uses TRBV13 and TRBJ2-7, with D tentatively TRBD2 (5 bases). The V gene lost 0 bases and the J gene lost 4 bases, with 7 bases spanning the gap. There are 13 residues in the CDR3. Germline values: CDR1 PRHDT, CDR2 FYEKMQ (reference sequence). DNA of the CDR3: TGTGCCAGCAGCTTAGGCCGGAGGTACGAGCAGTACTTC. Its protein product is CASSLGRRYEQYF.

The chain links TRBV20-1 to TRBJ1-1; no reliable D call. Trimming took 1 base from V and 7 from J, leaving 4 bases between them. Germline V gene lookup returns CDR1 DFQATT and CDR2 SNEGSKA (reference sequence). The CDR3 is made up of 10 amino acids. CDR3 sequence reads: CSARAGEAFF. The CDR3, as DNA: TGCAGTGCTAGAGCGGGTGAAGCTTTCTTT.

This chain connects TRBV27 to TRBJ1-1, with D maybe TRBD1 (5 bases). The germline V and J ends were trimmed by 5 bases and 4 bases, with 11 bases remaining between them. This CDR3 has 13 residues. The germline gives CDR1 MNHEY, CDR2 SMNVEV (reference sequence). The CDR3 nucleotides are TGTGCCAGCAGTGCCGGACATTTCACTGAAGCTTTCTTT. Amino acids: CASSAGHFTEAFF.

The chain recombines TRBV18 with TRBJ2-7, with 8 positions matching TRBD1. The CDR3 contains 15 residues. The V gene's germline CDR1 is KGHSH and CDR2 LQKENI. V was clipped by 5 bases and J by 6 bases; unmatched bases: 12. Here the CDR3 reads CASSRTGTGGSEQYF. The CDR3 DNA reads TGTGCCAGCTCAAGAACCGGGACAGGCGGAAGCGAGCAGTACTTC.

The chain recombines TRBV5-4 with TRBJ1-1; D call uncertain. Between the trimmed V and J ends, which lost 7 bases and 7 bases, there was a span of 20 bases. The CDR3 length is 14 residues. The germline gives CDR1 SGHNT, CDR2 YYREEE (reference sequence). The CDR3: CASCYRSDDDEAFF. As DNA, the CDR3 is TGTGCCAGCTGCTATAGGAGCGATGACGATGAAGCTTTCTTT.

Concerning this clone itself: One junction end does not reproduce the germline sequence, and a read error may be involved. The V and J genes are TRBV7-7 and TRBJ2-7; D gene ambiguous. Germline V gene sequence: CDR1 SSHAT, CDR2 FNYEAQ (reference sequence). The CDR3 length is 16 residues. CDR3 coding DNA: TGTGCTAGCAGCTTATCCTTCTGGGCCGCTACCGAGGAGCAGTACTTC. Its translation is CASSLSFWAATEEQYF.

V gene TRBV4-1 combines with J gene TRBJ2-7; 7 bases fit TRBD1. The germline gives CDR1 MGHRA, CDR2 YSYEKL. Trimming at V came to 7 bases and at J to 1 base, leaving 10 bases not matched to a gene. The CDR3 spans 15 residues. CDR3 sequence: CASTRGPGGSYEQYF. The CDR3 region has the DNA TGCGCCAGCACAAGGGGACCAGGGGGTTCCTACGAGCAGTACTTC.

DNA for the CDR3: TGTGCCAGCAGTTACTCGAACGGTCAGGGTGGGGAAAAACTGTTTTTT. Translating gives CASSYSNGQGGEKLFF. V usage is TRBV6-5 and J usage is TRBJ1-4; D might be TRBD1 (5 bases). Trimming removed 0 bases at V and 8 bases at J, with 16 bases between. This CDR3 contains 16 residues. Per germline, CDR1 MNHEY and CDR2 SVGAGI.

This chain uses TRBV19 with TRBJ2-7; 9 nucleotides line up with TRBD1. The CDR3 spans 14 residues. Germline-derived CDR1 and CDR2 are LNHDA and SQIVND (reference sequence). V gave up 10 bases and J gave up 5 bases; unmatched junction bases: 12. The CDR3 region has the DNA TGTGCCAATCGGACAGGGGATGGGTTAGACGAGCAGTACTTC. This encodes CANRTGDGLDEQYF.

This clone showed up just a few times. The gene calls are TRBV15 and TRBJ1-1; 7 nucleotides agree with TRBD1. V trimming: 4 bases; J trimming: 5 bases; junction bases outside the gene matches: 4. Germline V gives CDR1 LNHNV, CDR2 YYDKDF (reference sequence). This CDR3 contains 13 residues. CDR3 amino acids: CATSNPTGTEAFF. The CDR3, as DNA: TGTGCCACCAGCAACCCGACAGGGACTGAAGCTTTCTTT.